This T cell receptor beta chain is drawn from a study of PD-L1 blockade in urothelial cancer. In the study overall: Male patients with bladder-origin urothelial cancer numbered about 90% of the 29. Analyses used blood from 3 weeks (second dose) and 6 weeks after treatment start. Patients' histories included 0 to 3 prior chemotherapy regimens.

Method: immunoSEQ multiplex PCR; TCRdb's copy keeps in-frame clones and lacks some. The sample has some 20,000 clones; 80% to 90% are singletons. Germline V lookup: CDR1 SGHTA, CDR2 FQGNSA. Trimming cost V 2 bases and J 0 bases; bases outside gene matches: 10. The CDR3 contains 18 residues. The starting material was PBMCs, obtained around atezolizumab (anti-PD-L1) treatment. The sequence was collected from a man aged 50-60 years with urothelial cancer. V gene TRBV7-2 combines with J gene TRBJ2-1; 7 bases are shared with TRBD2. The CDR3 spells CASSLNPWRGSSYNEQFF. The DNA of the CDR3 is TGTGCCAGCAGCTTAAACCCTTGGCGGGGGAGCTCCTACAATGAGCAGTTCTTC.